This T cell receptor (beta chain) was identified in a study of cytomegalovirus exposure and HLA in healthy donors. Study-wide context: A preliminary data release comprised tens of millions of unique TCRs obtained from HLA-typed donors. The study's findings and limits: There were some V segments, including TRBV6-2 and TRBV6-3, excluded as indistinguishable. Several top significant clusters appeared, in a later analysis, to be linked to common viral pathogens.

Donors were ostensibly healthy at sampling, although undocumented immune exposures were probable. Germline CDR1 LGHNA, CDR2 YNFKEQ. This CDR3 spans 15 amino acids. V shed 5 bases, J shed 2 bases, and the junction held 4 bases outside the gene matches. The PCR ran on 60 Vbeta and 13 Jbeta primers. This table comes from immunoSEQ multiplex PCR, and its TCRdb copy is limited to in-frame clones, with some not included. The sample carries 130,000 or so clones, approximately 77% recorded once. Concerning this clone itself: The antigen remains unidentified.

The chain joins TRBV4-2 to TRBJ2-3, with 10 bases aligning to TRBD2. The sequence came from a woman aged 40-49 years in good health and CMV-seronegative. Source material: PBMCs. The CDR3 sequence: CASSSLAGVTDTQYF. The CDR3 nucleotides read TGTGCCAGCAGCTCCCTAGCGGGAGTCACAGATACGCAGTATTTT.